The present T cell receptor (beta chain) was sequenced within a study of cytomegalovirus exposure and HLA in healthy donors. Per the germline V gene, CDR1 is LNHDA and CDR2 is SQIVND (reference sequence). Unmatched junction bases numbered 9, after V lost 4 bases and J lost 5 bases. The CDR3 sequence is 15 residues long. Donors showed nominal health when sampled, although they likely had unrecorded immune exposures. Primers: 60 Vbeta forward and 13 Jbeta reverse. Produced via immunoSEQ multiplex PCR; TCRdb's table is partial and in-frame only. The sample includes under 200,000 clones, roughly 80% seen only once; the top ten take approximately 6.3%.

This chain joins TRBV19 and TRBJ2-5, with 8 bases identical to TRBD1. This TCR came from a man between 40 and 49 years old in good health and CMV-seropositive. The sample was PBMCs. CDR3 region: CASSRVTGGRETQYF. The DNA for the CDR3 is TGTGCCAGTAGTAGAGTTACAGGGGGTCGGGAGACCCAGTACTTC.